This passage covers 27 T cell receptor beta chains from one sample sequenced in a study of T cells in lung cancer brain metastases. This table comes from immunoSEQ multiplex PCR, and its TCRdb copy is limited to in-frame clones, with some not included. Counted here are approximately 5,000 clones, 70% to 90% occurring once; the ten biggest clones make up 2% to 3%. What was sequenced was tumor tissue from the primary lung tumor. All receptors come from a man in his fifties with non-small cell lung cancer.

The CDR3 reads CASSLVPRVVQETQYF. CDR3 nucleotide sequence: TGTGCCAGCAGCTTAGTACCCCGGGTGGTCCAAGAGACCCAGTACTTC. The J gene is TRBJ2-5, the V gene TRBV11-2; D unclear. Between the trimmed V and J ends, which lost 1 base and 1 base, there was a span of 13 bases. This CDR3 spans 16 amino acids. The germline V gene encodes CDR1 SGHAT and CDR2 FQNNGV.

The table lists this clone with a few counts. This chain links TRBV29-1 with TRBJ1-1, with TRBD1 matching 7 bases. The germline CDR1 and CDR2 sequences are SQVTM and ANQGSEA. The V gene end was trimmed by 6 bases and the J gene end by 4 bases; junction bases not matched to a gene: 2. This CDR3 comprises 11 residues. This chain's CDR3 is CSVPGGTEAFF. DNA of the CDR3: TGCAGCGTCCCAGGGGGCACTGAAGCTTTCTTT. Full variable domain (missing parts from reference TRBV29-1 and TRBJ1-1): SAVISQKPSRDICQRGTSLTIQCQVDSQVTMMFWYRQQPGQSLTLIATANQGSEATYESGFVIDKFPISRPNLTFSTLTVSNMSPEDSSIYLCSVPGGTEAFFGQGTRLTVV.

Regarding this clone: The same CDR3 arises from other DNA sequences in this sample as well. The rearrangement joins TRBV2 to TRBJ1-1; 8 bases agree with TRBD1. Germline assignment: CDR1 SNHLY and CDR2 FYNNEI. The CDR3 has 14 amino acids. Trimming cost V 1 base and J 5 bases; bases outside gene matches: 3. The CDR3: CASSEGQGNTEAFF. The CDR3 region has the DNA TGTGCCAGCAGTGAAGGACAGGGGAATACTGAAGCTTTCTTT.

This clone was recorded a few times. The V call is TRBV6-6, the J call TRBJ2-3; D gene unclear. This CDR3 is built from 12 residues. Germline V gene sequence: CDR1 MNHNY, CDR2 SVGAGI (reference sequence). The germline V and J ends were trimmed by 6 bases and 6 bases, with 10 bases remaining between them. The CDR3 sequence is CASSHILDTQYF. The CDR3 region has the DNA TGTGCCAGCAGCCATATATTGGATACGCAGTATTTT.

The chain joins TRBV5-5 to TRBJ1-2; D remains unclear. Germline V gene lookup returns CDR1 SGHKS and CDR2 YYEKEE (reference sequence). The CDR3 sequence is 12 residues long. V lost 0 bases and J 8 bases, leaving 8 bases between the germline ends. Here the CDR3 DNA reads TGTGCCAGCAGCTTGGAAGAGGGAGGCTACACCTTC. It specifies CASSLEEGGYTF.

The J gene is TRBJ1-4, the V gene TRBV5-1; D is undetermined. CDR3 length: 14 amino acids. Germline V gene data show CDR1 as SGHRS and CDR2 as YFSETQ. V lost 6 bases to trimming and J lost 0 bases, with 9 bases between them. CDR3 protein: CASTQNPTNEKLFF. CDR3 DNA: TGCGCCAGCACCCAAAATCCAACTAATGAAAAACTGTTTTTT.

As to this clone: Distinct nucleotide sequences in the sample also encode this CDR3. The chain carries TRBV5-1 and TRBJ1-3; 8 bases map to TRBD1. CDR3 size: 14 residues. CDR1 is SGHRS, CDR2 YFSETQ, per germline. Germline trimming cut 8 bases from V and 0 bases from J; bases unmatched to any gene: 4. The CDR3 region is CARKTGASGNTIYF. For the CDR3, the DNA is TGCGCCAGGAAGACAGGGGCCTCTGGAAACACCATATATTTT.

The V and J genes are TRBV6-1 and TRBJ2-2; no clear D. The CDR3 contains 13 residues. Trimming removed 2 bases at V and 5 bases at J, with 6 bases between. CDR1 is MNHNS and CDR2 is SASEGT in the germline V gene. The CDR3 protein is CASSELRTGELFF. The CDR3 nucleotides are TGTGCCAGCAGTGAACTGAGGACCGGGGAGCTGTTTTTT.

About this clone: Other DNA sequences in the sample encode the same CDR3. The genes are TRBV4-2 and TRBJ2-6; 8 nucleotides match TRBD2. CDR3 size: 19 residues. In germline, CDR1 is LGHNA, CDR2 YNFKEQ. J was trimmed by 3 bases and V by 0 bases; bases with no gene match: 10. CDR3 loop: CASSQEKYGRVGGANVLTF. CDR3 sequence (DNA): TGTGCCAGCAGCCAAGAAAAATACGGGAGGGTCGGTGGGGCCAACGTCCTGACTTTC.

CDR3 bases: TGTGCCAGCAGTGCCCGGGGGGTCGGCTACGAGCAGTACTTC. Protein: CASSARGVGYEQYF. The rearrangement joins TRBV2 to TRBJ2-7; 7 nucleotides agree with TRBD2. The CDR3 consists of 14 residues. Unmatched junction bases numbered 6, after V lost 4 bases and J lost 3 bases. Germline V CDR1 and CDR2: SNHLY, FYNNEI.

This clone turned up a few times. The V and J genes are TRBV19 and TRBJ1-3; no firm D call. With 11 bases removed from V and 4 bases from J, the gap between germline ends came to 12 bases. This CDR3 is built from 12 residues. Germline V gene lookup returns CDR1 LNHDA and CDR2 SQIVND (reference sequence). CDR3: CAVWAHGNTIYF. The CDR3 region has the DNA TGTGCCGTCTGGGCACACGGAAACACCATATATTTT.

The V call is TRBV6-5, the J call TRBJ2-7, with 9 bases matching TRBD2. Trimming took 5 bases from V and 6 from J; bases not matched to a gene: 8. The CDR3 consists of 14 residues. CDR1 MNHEY and CDR2 SVGAGI come from the germline V gene. CDR3 DNA sequence: TGTGCCAGCAGTCTTACCGGGACTAGCAGCGAGCAGTACTTC. It encodes CASSLTGTSSEQYF.

The J gene is TRBJ1-2, the V gene TRBV10-3; no clear D gene. Trimming stripped 2 bases from V and 2 bases from J, with 6 bases between. This CDR3 region has 13 residues. Looked up from germline, CDR1 is ENHRY and CDR2 is SYGVKD. In nucleotides, the CDR3 is TGTGCCATCAGTGAGGCAGAGAACTATGGCTACACCTTC. Amino acids: CAISEAENYGYTF.

The chain recombines TRBV19 with TRBJ2-1; 10 positions agree with TRBD2. The germline V gene has CDR1 LNHDA and CDR2 SQIVND (reference sequence). This CDR3 is 15 amino acids long. The V gene end was trimmed by 1 base and the J gene end by 3 bases; junction bases not matched to a gene: 0. CDR3 DNA sequence: TGTGCCAGTAGTATAGCTAGCGGGAGCTACAATGAGCAGTTCTTC. It encodes CASSIASGSYNEQFF.

The chain combines TRBV7-8 with TRBJ1-1, with D possibly TRBD1 on 5 matching bases. Germline V gene sequence: CDR1 SGHVS, CDR2 FQNEAQ. This CDR3 contains 11 residues. V lost 3 bases and J 8 bases, leaving 7 bases between the germline ends. CDR3 sequence: CASSLEGEAFF. CDR3 DNA: TGTGCCAGCAGCTTGGAGGGGGAAGCTTTCTTT.

This clone has just one count. V usage is TRBV19 and J usage is TRBJ1-5, with 8 bases matching TRBD1. The CDR3 is 15 residues long. Germline V gene data show CDR1 as LNHDA and CDR2 as SQIVND (reference sequence). V was clipped by 6 bases and J by 4 bases; unmatched bases: 8. CDR3 nucleotides: TGTGCCAGTAGGGACAGGGTCGTTCGGAATCAGCCCCAGCATTTT. Protein sequence: CASRDRVVRNQPQHF.

The chain employs TRBV5-6 and TRBJ1-5, with D possibly matching TRBD1 (6 bases). V was cut by 1 base and J by 1 base, with 9 bases left in between. The CDR3 has 15 amino acids. Germline loops: CDR1 SGHDT, CDR2 YYEEEE. CDR3 coding DNA: TGTGCCAGCAGCTTGACAGGGTCAAGCAATCAGCCCCAGCATTTT. Translated, it gives CASSLTGSSNQPQHF.

The CDR3 nucleotides are TGTGCCAGCAGTTACAGGACAGGGGCTGGAGATACGCAGTATTTT. It yields the protein CASSYRTGAGDTQYF. The rearrangement uses TRBV6-5 and TRBJ2-3; TRBD1 agrees at 9 bases. V shed 2 bases, J shed 5 bases, and the junction held 5 bases outside the gene matches. CDR1 MNHEY and CDR2 SVGAGI come from the germline V gene. CDR3 size: 15 residues.

The chain joins TRBV5-1 to TRBJ2-5, with D possibly being TRBD2 (5 bases). The length of the CDR3 is 14 residues. CDR1 SGHRS and CDR2 YFSETQ come from the germline V gene. Trimming took off 2 bases at V and 5 bases at J, with 13 bases between the two ends. The CDR3 is CASSFTQLAETQYF. Here the CDR3 DNA reads TGCGCCAGCAGCTTCACACAGCTAGCCGAGACCCAGTACTTC.

The genes are TRBV5-6 and TRBJ2-3; weak D call: TRBD2 (6 bases). Germline V gives CDR1 SGHDT, CDR2 YYEEEE. This CDR3 contains 15 residues. V lost 4 bases, J lost 0 bases, and 12 bases lay in between. The CDR3 DNA follows: TGTGCCAGCAGCCGACTAGGGACTAGCACAGATACGCAGTATTTT. Protein: CASSRLGTSTDTQYF. Filled out from reference TRBV5-6 and TRBJ2-3, the complete variable domain reads DAGVTQSPTHLIKTRGQQVTLRCSPKSGHDTVSWYQQALGQGPQFIFQYYEEEERQRGNFPDRFSGHQFPNYSSELNVNALLLGDSALYLCASSRLGTSTDTQYFGPGTRLTVL.

The chain employs TRBV7-9 and TRBJ2-1; D might be TRBD2 (6 bases). The V gene's germline CDR1 is SEHNR and CDR2 FQNEAQ (reference sequence). The CDR3 length is 12 residues. V lost 5 bases, J lost 8 bases, and 10 bases lay in between. The CDR3, as DNA: TGTGCCAGCAGCACCACGGGGGATGAGCAGTTCTTC. Encoded protein: CASSTTGDEQFF.

This clone was found a few times. This rearrangement joins TRBV5-1 to TRBJ1-3; D may be TRBD1 (5 bases). V dropped 5 bases and J dropped 4 bases, with 13 bases sitting between them. The CDR3 has 14 residues. Germline V gene sequence: CDR1 SGHRS, CDR2 YFSETQ. CDR3 DNA: TGCGCCAGCAGTCCGCGACAGAACGGAAACACCATATATTTT. Translation gives CASSPRQNGNTIYF.

The V call is TRBV5-1, the J call TRBJ1-1; D ambiguous. The CDR3 length is 14 residues. V was cut by 4 bases and J by 1 base, with 11 bases left in between. The germline CDR1 and CDR2 sequences are SGHRS and YFSETQ. This CDR3 reads CASSPVSTNTEAFF. The CDR3 nucleotides are TGCGCCAGCAGCCCCGTTTCTACGAACACTGAAGCTTTCTTT.

The chain carries TRBV6-5 and TRBJ1-2; possible D gene TRBD1, 5 bases. The V gene lost 0 bases and the J gene lost 0 bases, with 5 bases spanning the gap. The CDR3 totals 14 residues. Germline-derived CDR1 and CDR2 are MNHEY and SVGAGI. This chain's CDR3 is CASSYSTANYGYTF. DNA of the CDR3: TGTGCCAGCAGTTACTCGACAGCTAACTATGGCTACACCTTC.

This chain joins TRBV6-1 and TRBJ1-6; no reliable D call. V was cut by 2 bases and J by 10 bases, with 9 bases left in between. The CDR3 runs to 13 residues. In germline, CDR1 is MNHNS, CDR2 SASEGT. As DNA, the CDR3 is TGTGCCAGCAGTGAACGGAGCGTATCACCCCTCCACTTT. Its translation is CASSERSVSPLHF.

In this sample, this clone turned up a few times. The genes are TRBV9 and TRBJ2-5, with 8 nucleotides matching TRBD1. V lost 0 bases and J lost 1; bases outside the gene matches: 2. The CDR3 spans 15 residues. Germline V gene lookup returns CDR1 SGDLS and CDR2 YYNGEE. CDR3 loop: CASSVGGTGQETQYF. The CDR3, as DNA: TGTGCCAGCAGCGTAGGGGGGACAGGCCAAGAGACCCAGTACTTC.

CDR3 loop: CASSPDKEWYGYTF. The CDR3 region has the DNA TGTGCCAGCAGCCCGGACAAGGAATGGTATGGCTACACCTTC. The chain joins TRBV7-9 to TRBJ1-2; perhaps TRBD1 as D (5 bases). This CDR3 spans 14 amino acids. V lost 5 bases to trimming and J lost 5 bases, with 15 bases between them. Germline lookup yields CDR1 SEHNR and CDR2 FQNEAQ (reference sequence).